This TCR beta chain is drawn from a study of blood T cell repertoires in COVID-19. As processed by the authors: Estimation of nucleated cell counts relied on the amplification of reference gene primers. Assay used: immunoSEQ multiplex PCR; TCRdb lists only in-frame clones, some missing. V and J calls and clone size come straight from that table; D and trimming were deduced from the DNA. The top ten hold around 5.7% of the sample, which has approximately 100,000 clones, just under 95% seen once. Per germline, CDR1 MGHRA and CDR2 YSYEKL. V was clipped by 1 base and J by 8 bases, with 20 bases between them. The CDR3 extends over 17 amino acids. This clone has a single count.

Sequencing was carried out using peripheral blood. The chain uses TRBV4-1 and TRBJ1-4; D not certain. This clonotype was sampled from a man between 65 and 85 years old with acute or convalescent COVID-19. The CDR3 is CASSQGFGVAGIEKLFF. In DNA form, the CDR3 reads TGCGCCAGCAGCCAAGGGTTTGGGGTCGCGGGGATAGAAAAACTGTTTTTT.